This T cell receptor beta chain was obtained from a study of T-cell memory formation after mild COVID-19. Across the whole study: Clusters were largely donor specific. Study-wide points: Clones that got smaller from day 15 to 85 had even CD4/CD8, while clones growing later tipped toward CD4+.

Concerning this clonotype: Antigen: not known.

TCRdb independently ran MiXCR on the 5' RACE reads; one entry per CDR3 protein. Here the sample spans roughly 550,000 distinct CDR3 sequences, roughly 22% being singletons. The trim removed 0 bases at V and 4 bases at J, leaving 5 bases unmatched. The V gene's germline CDR1 is LGHNA and CDR2 YNFKEQ. The CDR3 is made up of 16 amino acids. This sequence originates from an adult woman who had mild COVID-19 (a few samples of this study predate the infection). Cell type and time point are not known. The chain links TRBV4-2 to TRBJ2-3; TRBD2 agrees at 9 bases. The sequencing sample was made of PBMCs or a T cell subset sorted from them (not recorded which). The CDR3 region has the DNA TGTGCCAGCAGCCAAGATGGCGGGGGGGCCCCAGATACGCAGTATTTT. Protein product: CASSQDGGGAPDTQYF.